Below, 17 T cell receptor beta chains from the same sample are listed, as sequenced in a study of CD4 and CD8 cells across lung adenocarcinoma regions (dated by TCRdb to 2016 to 2018). The library was built by means of PCR. Sequencing relied on a HiSeq X Ten. TCRdb reprocessing: public reads trimmed at Q25 with fastp, clones called with MiXCR, in-frame beta chains kept. Rows matching on CDR3 protein sequence are summarized as one entry with the most common DNA and genes. The table for this sample lists thousands of distinct CDR3 sequences; about 51% of them were counted only once. Approximately 19% of the sample is in the top ten clones. The sample was CD8+ T cells from the center of a lung tumor. In light of the paper, this sample's cell subset or site label describes: tumor center region. Every receptor here comes from a female donor with lung adenocarcinoma. The CD4 and CD8 labels of this study may be unreliable.

About this clonotype: This may come from a read error, since a much larger clone is one base off. The gene calls are TRBV27 and TRBJ2-1; 8 positions agree with TRBD1. Trimming removed 6 bases from V and 10 bases from J; junction bases left unmatched: 11. CDR1 is MNHEY and CDR2 is SMNVEV in the germline V gene (reference sequence). This CDR3 is built from 14 residues. The DNA of the CDR3 is TGTGCCAGCAGCAAACTTACGGGACAGGACGAGCAGTTCTTC. It yields the protein CASSKLTGQDEQFF.

A remark on this clonotype: The limits of the CDR3 on the DNA are not certain, so only TCRdb's listed CDR3 is given. This rearrangement joins TRBV12-3 or TRBV12-4 to TRBJ2-3; TRBD1 was called by the table and not checked on the DNA. The CDR3 totals 14 residues, both ends included. Here the CDR3 reads CRSWGRGAGDTQYF.

CDR3 nucleotide sequence: TGTGCCAGTAACCAACTTGCCAGGGTGGGCACCGGGGAGCTGTTTTTT. It codes for CASNQLARVGTGELFF. The chain uses TRBV19 and TRBJ2-2; maybe TRBD1 (5 bases). The germline V and J ends were trimmed by 7 bases and 4 bases, with 19 bases remaining between them. The CDR3 loop spans 16 amino acids. Per germline, CDR1 LNHDA and CDR2 SQIVND (reference sequence).

J is TRBJ2-1 and V is TRBV12-3 or TRBV12-4; 13 bases align to TRBD2. Judging by the DNA end, TRBJ2-7 fits better; the J call may be wrong. The CDR3 totals 16 residues. This CDR3 reads CASSPTTSGRLYEQYF. CDR3 in DNA: TGTGCCAGCAGTCCCACGACTAGCGGGAGGTTATACGAGCAGTACTTC.

This clonotype was counted at least ten times. The rearrangement links TRBV5-5 to TRBJ2-7; D gene uncertain. The CDR3 has 11 residues. The ends were cut back, 2 bases at V and 2 bases at J, with 2 bases in the middle. Germline CDR1 is SGHKS and CDR2 is YYEKEE (reference sequence). The CDR3 here is CASSLTYEQYF. DNA for the CDR3: TGTGCCAGCAGCTTAACCTACGAGCAGTACTTC.

This clonotype was counted at least ten times. The chain joins TRBV7-2 to TRBJ2-7; 7 bases agree with TRBD2. Trimming at V came to 3 bases and at J to 5 bases, leaving 7 bases not matched to a gene. There are 14 residues in the CDR3. CDR1 and CDR2 (germline): SGHTA, FQGNSA. The CDR3 bases are TGTGCCAGCAGCTTGGCGGCCGCGGGGGACGAGCAGTACTTC. This sequence encodes CASSLAAAGDEQYF. The variable domain in full, completed from reference TRBV7-2 and TRBJ2-7, reads GAGVSQSPSNKVTEKGKDVELRCDPISGHTALYWYRQSLGQGLEFLIYFQGNSAPDKSGLPSDRFSAERTGGSVSTLTIQRTQQEDSAVYLCASSLAAAGDEQYFGPGTRLTVT.

The rearrangement joins TRBV7-9 to TRBJ2-1, with D uncertain. The CDR3 loop spans 11 amino acids. From germline, CDR1 is SEHNR and CDR2 FQNEAQ (reference sequence). V lost 2 bases and J lost 7, with 3 bases in between. DNA of the CDR3: TGTGCCAGCAGCTTAATGAATGAGCAGTTCTTC. It is translated as CASSLMNEQFF. Based on the CDR3 plus reference TRBV7-9 and TRBJ2-1, the full variable domain is DTGVSQNPRHKITKRGQNVTFRCDPISEHNRLYWYRQTLGQGPEFLTYFQNEAQLEKSRLLSDRFSAERPKGSFSTLEIQRTEQGDSAMYLCASSLMNEQFFGPGTRLTVL.

In its sample, this clonotype was seen many times. The chain joins TRBV6-1 to TRBJ2-1, with 9 positions matching TRBD2. CDR1 and CDR2 (germline): MNHNS, SASEGT. The CDR3 totals 16 residues. Unmatched junction bases numbered 4, after V lost 1 base and J lost 3 bases. The CDR3 protein is CASSEVAGGSYNEQFF. The CDR3 nucleotides read TGTGCCAGCAGTGAAGTGGCGGGAGGGAGCTACAATGAGCAGTTCTTC.

The chain uses TRBV6-1 and TRBJ2-5; 7 bases are shared with TRBD1. Trimming at V came to 4 bases and at J to 1 base, leaving 6 bases not matched to a gene. This CDR3 spans 15 amino acids. The germline CDR1 and CDR2 sequences are MNHNS and SASEGT. This CDR3 is CASSVGAGGQETQYF. The CDR3 nucleotides read TGTGCCAGCAGTGTGGGGGCAGGGGGCCAAGAGACCCAGTACTTC.

In this sample, this clonotype turned up many times. The chain employs TRBV7-8 and TRBJ1-5; no clear D. The germline CDR1 and CDR2 sequences are SGHVS and FQNEAQ. This CDR3 is 15 amino acids long. Between the trimmed V and J ends, which lost 5 bases and 6 bases, there was a span of 17 bases. The CDR3 loop is CASSTREGVFQPQHF. In DNA, the CDR3 is TGTGCCAGCAGCACACGGGAGGGAGTCTTTCAGCCCCAGCATTTT. The full variable domain, with the rest looked up from reference TRBV7-8 and TRBJ1-5, is GAGVSQSPRYKVAKRGQDVALRCDPISGHVSLFWYQQALGQGPEFLTYFQNEAQLDKSGLPSDRFFAERPEGSVSTLKIQRTQQEDSAVYLCASSTREGVFQPQHFGDGTRLSIL.

This clonotype occurred many times. The chain recombines TRBV7-9 with TRBJ2-1, with 8 bases lining up with TRBD2. There are 15 residues in the CDR3. CDR1 SEHNR and CDR2 FQNEAQ come from the germline V gene (reference sequence). The V gene end was trimmed by 7 bases and the J gene end by 4 bases; junction bases not matched to a gene: 9. The CDR3 spells CASIRPGLGYNEQFF. Written as DNA, the CDR3 is TGTGCCAGCATAAGGCCGGGACTAGGGTACAATGAGCAGTTCTTC.

This clonotype has a count of ten or more. The rearrangement uses TRBV6-1 and TRBJ1-4, with 9 bases that match TRBD1. CDR1 is MNHNS and CDR2 is SASEGT in the germline V gene. This CDR3 comprises 15 residues. Trimming removed 6 bases from V and 8 bases from J; junction bases left unmatched: 10. CDR3 in amino acids: CASRNSGTGLEKLFF. In nucleotides, the CDR3 is TGTGCCAGCAGGAACTCCGGGACAGGGCTCGAAAAACTGTTTTTT.

A remark on this clonotype: One end of the junction fails to match germline, which may point to a read error. The V gene is TRBV10-3, the J gene TRBJ2-3, with D perhaps being TRBD1 or TRBD2 (5 bases each). Germline V gene data show CDR1 as ENHRY and CDR2 as SYGVKD. There are 13 residues in the CDR3. DNA of the CDR3: TGTGGCTCCACGGCCCGGGACCCAGATACGCAGTACTTT. This gives the protein CGSTARDPDTQYF.

This clonotype was found once. One end of the junction varies from germline; a read error may be responsible. This sequence joins TRBV7-7 and TRBJ2-1; D is tentatively TRBD1 or TRBD2 (6 bases each). The J call may be mistaken, given a closer DNA end match to TRBJ2-5. The CDR3 contains 23 residues. Germline values: CDR1 SSHAT, CDR2 FNYEAQ (reference sequence). CDR3 amino acids: CASSLASRRTAGLGGLDQEIQYF. The CDR3 DNA follows: TGTGCTAGCAGCTTAGCCTCGAGAAGGACCGCGGGGCTCGGGGGCCTTGACCAAGAGATCCAGTACTTC.

The genes are TRBV7-3 and TRBJ2-4, with 14 bases matching TRBD2. Germline lookup yields CDR1 SGHTA and CDR2 FQGTGA. J gave up 13 bases and V 5 bases, and 13 bases lay outside the gene matches. This CDR3 has 16 residues. The CDR3 reads CASSLTGTSGSHEQYF. CDR3 sequence (DNA): TGTGCCAGCAGCCTTACCGGGACTAGCGGGAGTCATGAGCAGTACTTC.

V and J are TRBV7-2 and TRBJ2-7, with 8 bases that match TRBD2. Germline lookup yields CDR1 SGHTA and CDR2 FQGNSA. With V trimmed by 5 bases and J by 4 bases, 10 bases remained unmatched. The CDR3 extends over 15 amino acids. CDR3 nucleotides: TGTGCCAGCAGCCGACCGGGGGGCGGGAGGTACGAGCAGTACTTC. It codes for CASSRPGGGRYEQYF.

The gene calls are TRBV6-5 and TRBJ2-1; 7 nucleotides match TRBD1. TRBJ2-7 explains the end of the DNA better; the J call may be wrong. The germline V gene encodes CDR1 MNHEY and CDR2 SVGAGI. The length of the CDR3 is 15 residues. The CDR3 DNA is TGTGCCAGCAGTTACTTCCGGGACAGCCAAGCGGAGCAGTACTTC. It translates to CASSYFRDSQAEQYF.